This entry lists 18 T cell receptor beta chains sequenced from one sample in a study of Graves' ophthalmopathy and Graves' hyperthyroidism. Transcripts of RNA were the source for amplifying TCR beta CDR3 regions. Second-round multiplex PCR followed a first-round RT-PCR using HTBI primers. Via MiXCR, TCRdb re-called the multiplex PCR reads, giving one row per CDR3 protein. The repertoire consists of 200,000 to 250,000 distinct CDR3 sequences, with 20% to 25% occurring once and the leading ten covering more than 35%. The source material was peripheral blood. These receptors were obtained from a woman aged 45-60 years with Graves' ophthalmopathy.

This clonotype has a count of ten or more. The chain combines TRBV24-1 with TRBJ1-2; D is possibly TRBD1 (5 bases). V lost 2 bases to trimming and J lost 0 bases, with 6 bases between them. This CDR3 is 14 amino acids long. Germline V gene data show CDR1 as KGHDR and CDR2 as SFDVKD. CDR3 loop: CATSDWGPNYGYTF. CDR3 nucleotide sequence: TGTGCCACCAGTGATTGGGGACCTAACTATGGCTACACCTTC.

This clonotype was recorded many times. The chain has TRBV28 and TRBJ2-7; TRBD2 aligns across 7 bases. This CDR3 spans 16 amino acids. Trimming removed 2 bases from V and 7 bases from J; junction bases left unmatched: 14. The germline CDR1 and CDR2 sequences are MDHEN and SYDVKM. CDR3 bases: TGTGCCAGCAGTTTAATAAAAACCGCGGGGGTGGGTGAGCAGTACTTC. Encoded protein: CASSLIKTAGVGEQYF.

This clonotype has at least ten counts. V is TRBV2 and J is TRBJ2-7, with 7 bases that match TRBD1. In germline, CDR1 is SNHLY, CDR2 FYNNEI. The CDR3 length is 11 residues. Losses at the gene ends were 4 bases for V and 9 bases for J; bases not matched to a gene: 3. The CDR3 spells CASSGGGGQYF. Written as DNA, the CDR3 is TGTGCCAGCAGTGGAGGGGGCGGGCAGTACTTC. The full variable domain, rest sourced from reference TRBV2 and TRBJ2-7, is EPEVTQTPSHQVTQMGQEVILRCVPISNHLYFYWYRQILGQKVEFLVSFYNNEISEKSEIFDDQFSVERPDGSNFTLKIRSTKLEDSAMYFCASSGGGGQYFGPGTRLTVT.

The V gene is TRBV27, the J gene TRBJ1-1; D might be TRBD1 (6 bases). Germline values: CDR1 MNHEY, CDR2 SMNVEV (reference sequence). The V gene lost 3 bases and the J gene lost 12 bases, with 23 bases spanning the gap. The CDR3 covers 15 residues. CDR3 protein: CASSLSSGASARTFF. The CDR3 DNA reads as TGTGCCAGCAGTTTGTCCTCAGGGGCTTCTGCCAGGACTTTCTTT.

This clonotype was counted ten times or more. The chain joins TRBV12-3 or TRBV12-4 to TRBJ2-7; TRBD1 matches at 11 bases. This CDR3 is built from 14 residues. Trimming at V came to 5 bases and at J to 3 bases, leaving 3 bases not matched to a gene. The CDR3 DNA reads as TGTGCCAGCAGTCGGACAGGGGGCGTCTACGAGCAGTACTTC. Its translation is CASSRTGGVYEQYF.

This clonotype was seen many times. The rearrangement joins TRBV6-1 to TRBJ2-7; D might be TRBD1 or TRBD2, each matching 5 bases. Germline V gives CDR1 MNHNS, CDR2 SASEGT. This CDR3 region has 16 residues. Trimming stripped 6 bases from V and 2 bases from J, with 20 bases between. This CDR3 is CASSRSVLGTPYEQYF. In nucleotides, the CDR3 is TGTGCCAGCAGCCGATCGGTCCTAGGGACGCCCTACGAGCAGTACTTC.

The sample holds many counts of this clonotype. V and J are TRBV27 and TRBJ2-7; D remains ambiguous. The CDR3 is 12 residues long. Per the germline V gene, CDR1 is MNHEY and CDR2 is SMNVEV (reference sequence). The germline V and J ends were trimmed by 5 bases and 6 bases, with 11 bases remaining between them. This chain's CDR3 is CASSADSSEQYF. CDR3 sequence (DNA): TGTGCCAGCAGTGCCGACTCTTCCGAGCAGTACTTC.

This clonotype was seen ten or more times. The chain recombines TRBV7-2 with TRBJ2-7, with a weak D call TRBD1 (6 bases). Trimming removed 2 bases at V and 3 bases at J, with 14 bases between. Per the germline V gene, CDR1 is SGHTA and CDR2 is FQGNSA. This CDR3 region has 15 residues. The CDR3 here is CASSLPTGIFYEQYF. The CDR3 DNA is TGTGCCAGCAGCTTACCCACAGGGATCTTCTACGAGCAGTACTTC.

This clonotype occurred a few times. The chain couples TRBV6-1 to TRBJ2-2; weak D call: TRBD1 (6 bases). The V end was cut by 9 bases, the J end by 3 bases, with 20 bases between. This CDR3 is built from 16 residues. The V gene's germline CDR1 is MNHNS and CDR2 SASEGT. CDR3 sequence: CASDGFGTMYTGELFF. The CDR3 coding sequence is TGTGCCAGTGATGGTTTCGGGACAATGTACACCGGGGAGCTGTTTTTT.

This clonotype has a count of ten or more. The chain recombines TRBV6-5 with TRBJ2-7; tentative D call: TRBD2 (6 bases). CDR1 is MNHEY, CDR2 SVGAGI, per germline. The CDR3 spans 12 residues. V was shortened by 10 bases and J by 1 base, with 11 bases between the two germline ends. In nucleotides, the CDR3 is TGTGCCACCGGGGACTCATCCTACGAGCAGTACTTC. Protein: CATGDSSYEQYF.

The V and J genes are TRBV7-2 and TRBJ2-5, with D tentatively TRBD2 (6 bases). Trimming stripped 7 bases from V and 5 bases from J, with 14 bases between. The CDR3 covers 13 residues. Germline CDR1 is SGHTA and CDR2 is FQGNSA. The CDR3 here is CASTRGSGETQYF. CDR3 sequence (DNA): TGTGCCAGCACCCGCGGCAGCGGGGAGACCCAGTACTTC.

Ten or more counts support this clonotype. The V call is TRBV6-1, the J call TRBJ1-2; D gene unclear. The CDR3 loop spans 12 amino acids. In germline, CDR1 is MNHNS, CDR2 SASEGT. V lost 8 bases and J 3 bases, leaving 10 bases between the germline ends. The CDR3 nucleotides are TGTGCCAGCGAAAGGGAATACTATGGCTACACCTTC. Translating it yields CASEREYYGYTF.

V gene TRBV3-1 combines with J gene TRBJ2-2, with TRBD2 matching over 9 bases. The CDR3 sequence is 18 residues long. V shed 4 bases and J 2 bases; nucleotides not matched to a gene: 11. The germline V gene encodes CDR1 LGHDT and CDR2 YNNKEL (reference sequence). This CDR3 reads CASSRNPPSGVNTGELFF. CDR3 bases: TGTGCCAGCAGCCGTAACCCCCCTAGCGGGGTTAACACCGGGGAGCTGTTTTTT.

At least ten counts were recorded for this clonotype. The V call is TRBV27, the J call TRBJ2-2, with no clear D. CDR1 MNHEY and CDR2 SMNVEV come from the germline V gene (reference sequence). Trimming shortened V by 6 bases and J by 1 base, and 9 bases separated the two germline ends. This CDR3 has 14 residues. The CDR3: CASRPIENTGELFF. CDR3 DNA sequence: TGTGCCAGCAGACCAATAGAGAACACCGGGGAGCTGTTTTTT.

This clonotype was observed a handful of times. A single base separates this from a much larger clone, so it may be a read error. The chain links TRBV28 to TRBJ1-5; D is unclear. The CDR3 sequence is 18 residues long. Looked up from germline, CDR1 is MDHEN and CDR2 is SYDVKM. The CDR3 DNA reads TGTGCCAACAGTTTACTGACATTCACGAGCCATAGCAATCAGCCCCAGCATTTT. This codes for CANSLLTFTSHSNQPQHF.

This rearrangement joins TRBV11-2 to TRBJ2-7, with no clear D. The CDR3 loop spans 12 amino acids. Trimming removed 5 bases from V and 7 bases from J, with 12 bases in between. Germline CDR1 SGHAT, CDR2 FQNNGV. The CDR3 DNA sequence: TGTGCCAGCAGCCACGACTGGTATGAGCAGTACTTC. It is translated as CASSHDWYEQYF.

This clonotype was detected a few times. V is TRBV2 and J is TRBJ1-3, with D hard to call. Trimming cost V 4 bases and J 0 bases, with 7 bases left between them. Per the germline V gene, CDR1 is SNHLY and CDR2 is FYNNEI. This CDR3 is 14 amino acids long. The CDR3 region has the DNA TGTGCCAGCAGTGTGCAGGACTCTGGAAACACCATATATTTT. It is translated as CASSVQDSGNTIYF.

This clonotype showed up many times. The chain employs TRBV28 and TRBJ1-6; a weak D match, TRBD1 (5 bases). The CDR3 covers 14 residues. Germline CDR1 MDHEN, CDR2 SYDVKM. V was shortened by 8 bases and J by 8 bases, with 16 bases between the two germline ends. CDR3 in amino acids: CASDYGTGYSPLHF. DNA for the CDR3: TGTGCCAGCGATTATGGGACGGGGTATTCACCCCTCCACTTT.